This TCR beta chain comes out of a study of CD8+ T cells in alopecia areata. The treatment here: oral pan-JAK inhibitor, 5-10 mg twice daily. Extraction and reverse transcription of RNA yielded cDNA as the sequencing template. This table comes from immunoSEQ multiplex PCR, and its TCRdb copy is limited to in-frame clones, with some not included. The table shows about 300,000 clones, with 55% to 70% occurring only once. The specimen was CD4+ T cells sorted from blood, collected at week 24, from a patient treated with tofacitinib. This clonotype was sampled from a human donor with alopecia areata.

The CDR3 coding sequence is TGCGCCAGCAGCCACACAGGGGTGCAAGAGACCCAGTACTTC. Protein product: CASSHTGVQETQYF. V gene TRBV4-1 combines with J gene TRBJ2-5, with 7 positions matching TRBD1. V gave up 3 bases and J gave up 2 bases; unmatched junction bases: 3. This CDR3 contains 14 residues. The germline V gene has CDR1 MGHRA and CDR2 YSYEKL.